The clone carrying this TCR beta chain was seen ten or more times. Unique molecular identifiers were incorporated into the prepared TCRbeta library. MiXCR, run by TCRdb on the PCR reads, gives a single entry per CDR3 protein. The sample shows hundreds of thousands of distinct CDR3 sequences, around 13% of them seen only once. The data are from a study of T-cell reconstitution after alpha-beta-depleted transplantation in children. The source is a girl between 2 and 10 years old with congenital amegakaryocytic thrombocytopenia, due to receive a stem cell transplant. This specimen was PBMCs, taken before TCRalphabeta/CD19-depleted stem cell transplant.

In nucleotides, the CDR3 is TGCAGTGCTAGTGGGACTAGCTTTTACGAGCAGTACTTC. Translation gives CSASGTSFYEQYF. This sequence joins TRBV20-1 and TRBJ2-7, with TRBD2 matching over 9 bases. Looked up from germline, CDR1 is DFQATT and CDR2 is SNEGSKA (reference sequence). The CDR3 contains 13 residues. V lost 3 bases and J lost 4; bases outside the gene matches: 4.